Listed below are T cell receptor beta chains from one sample, sequenced in a study of breast tumors, draining lymph nodes, adjacent tissues. TCRdb re-called the multiplex PCR reads with MiXCR, one entry per CDR3 protein. The table shows 200,000 to 300,000 distinct CDR3 sequences, with 30% occurring only once. Material for sequencing was axillary lymph node tissue. The receptors shown here come from a female donor with breast cancer. Some clones in this sample may be carry-over from other donors' samples. CDR3s include the opening cysteine and the closing phenylalanine or tryptophan. Each record gives: J gene, clone size, V gene, D gene, CDR3 DNA, CDR3 protein. The D gene is left open where the match is weak. The size entry is marked missing in some rows and otherwise reads once, few, many or a size class.

J: TRBJ2-5; size: many; V: TRBV12-3/TRBV12-4; D: TRBD2; DNA: TGTGCCAGCAGTTTAAGTAGGACTAGCGGCGGTGAGACCCAGTACTTC; CDR3: CASSLSRTSGGETQYF
J: TRBJ1-1; size: once; V: TRBV4-1; D: .; DNA: TGCGCCAGCAGCCAAGATCGTGGGGTGAACACTGAAGCTTTCTTT; CDR3: CASSQDRGVNTEAFF
J: TRBJ1-1; size: .; V: TRBV19; D: TRBD1; DNA: TGTGCCAGTAGTATAGGCCGTAGGTTACAGGGGGCAAACTTCAGCGTGAACACTGAAGCTTTCTTT; CDR3: CASSIGRRLQGANFSVNTEAFF
J: TRBJ2-5; size: .; V: TRBV7-9; D: .; DNA: TGTGCCAGCAGCTCGGGTTTTTGTGCGGGGCTCGGGGGCTGTGACCAAGAGACCCAGTACTTC; CDR3: CASSSGFCAGLGGCDQETQYF
J: TRBJ2-7; size: many; V: TRBV14; D: TRBD1; DNA: TGTGCCAGCAGCCGACAGGGACCATCCTACGAGCAGTACTTC; CDR3: CASSRQGPSYEQYF
J: TRBJ2-7; size: many; V: TRBV19; D: TRBD2; DNA: TGTGCCAGTAGTAAGGGCTCCGGGACTAGCGGCTACGAGCAGTACTTC; CDR3: CASSKGSGTSGYEQYF
J: TRBJ2-5; size: many; V: TRBV15; D: .; DNA: TGTGCCACCAGCAGAGTGGGGGGGCGAGAGACCCAGTACTTC; CDR3: CATSRVGGRETQYF
J: TRBJ2-2; size: many; V: TRBV7-2; D: .; DNA: TGTGCCAGCAGCCTCGGACACTCCAACACCGGGGAGCTGTTTTTT; CDR3: CASSLGHSNTGELFF
J: TRBJ2-7; size: .; V: TRBV5-1; D: TRBD1; DNA: TGCGCCAGCAGCTGGGACAGGGGACCGAGTGAGCAGTACTTC; CDR3: CASSWDRGPSEQYF
J: TRBJ2-2; size: many; V: TRBV12-3/TRBV12-4; D: .; DNA: TGTGCCAGCATGGACGACAGGACTCGGAGCACCGGGGAGCTGTTTTTT; CDR3: CASMDDRTRSTGELFF
J: TRBJ1-1; size: .; V: TRBV4-2; D: .; DNA: TGTGCCAGCAGCCCCTCAGGACGGATGAACACTGAAGCTTTCTTT; CDR3: CASSPSGRMNTEAFF
J: TRBJ1-4; size: many; V: TRBV2; D: .; DNA: TGTGCCAGCAGTGATGGGGGCATTAATGAAAAACTGTTTTTT; CDR3: CASSDGGINEKLFF
J: TRBJ2-5; size: .; V: TRBV30; D: TRBD2; DNA: TGTGCCTGGACCCCGGGACTAGCGGGAGAGGGGGAGACCCAGTACTTC; CDR3: CAWTPGLAGEGETQYF
J: TRBJ1-6; size: many; V: TRBV25-1; D: TRBD1; DNA: TGTGCCAGCCGGGACAGCAATTCACCCCTCCACTTT; CDR3: CASRDSNSPLHF
J: TRBJ2-1; size: .; V: TRBV20-1; D: TRBD2; DNA: TGCAGTGCTATCCGGGGGACTAGCGGGAGTTTAGAGCAGTTCTTC; CDR3: CSAIRGTSGSLEQFF
J: TRBJ2-1; size: many; V: TRBV20-1; D: TRBD2; DNA: TGCAGTGCTAGAGTCCCGGGGGGTTACAATGAGCAGTTCTTC; CDR3: CSARVPGGYNEQFF
J: TRBJ1-3; size: few; V: TRBV6-2/TRBV6-3; D: .; DNA: TGTGCCAGCAGTGGTTCCGGGACGCCTGGAAACACCATATATTTT; CDR3: CASSGSGTPGNTIYF
J: TRBJ2-3; size: many; V: TRBV7-9; D: TRBD1; DNA: TGTGCCAGCAGCACGGGACAGGCTACATTCACAGATACGCAGTATTTT; CDR3: CASSTGQATFTDTQYF
J: TRBJ1-6; size: .; V: TRBV19; D: .; DNA: TGTGCCAGTAGTGTGGCAGGGAAGGCTTCACCCCTCCACTTT; CDR3: CASSVAGKASPLHF
J: TRBJ1-4; size: .; V: TRBV7-8; D: .; DNA: TGTGCCAGCACCAGGACGGGCGTTGCAACTAATGAAAAACTGTTTTTT; CDR3: CASTRTGVATNEKLFF
J: TRBJ2-5; size: many; V: TRBV6-1; D: TRBD2; DNA: TGTGCCAGCGTTCTTCGGGAGGACGGGACCCAGTACTTC; CDR3: CASVLREDGTQYF
J: TRBJ2-1; size: once; V: TRBV20-1; D: TRBD2; DNA: TGCAGTGCTAGAGCTCACGGGACTAGCGGGGGGTCCTACAATGAGCAGTCCTTC; CDR3: CSARAHGTSGGSYNEQSF
J: TRBJ1-2; size: many; V: TRBV7-9; D: .; DNA: TGTGCCACCGAATGGAACTATGGCTACACCTTC; CDR3: CATEWNYGYTF
J: TRBJ1-2; size: many; V: TRBV4-3; D: .; DNA: TGCGCCAGCAGCCAAGCGAACAGGGCTGGCTATGGCTACACCTTC; CDR3: CASSQANRAGYGYTF
J: TRBJ2-6; size: many; V: TRBV19; D: .; DNA: TGTGCCAGTAGTCCTGCGGGGTCTGGGGCCAACGTCCTGACTTTC; CDR3: CASSPAGSGANVLTF
J: TRBJ2-3; size: many; V: TRBV20-1; D: TRBD2; DNA: TGCAGTGCTCTCCCCGGGACTAGCGGCACAGATACGCAGTATTTT; CDR3: CSALPGTSGTDTQYF
J: TRBJ2-5; size: few; V: TRBV5-4; D: TRBD2; DNA: TGTGCCAGCAGCCTCCCGCGGGGGGACCAAGAGACCCAGTACTTC; CDR3: CASSLPRGDQETQYF
J: TRBJ2-2; size: many; V: TRBV5-6; D: .; DNA: TGTGCCAGCAGCTTGGGGTTGGCGTCAGTCCACACCGGGGAGCTGTTTTTT; CDR3: CASSLGLASVHTGELFF
J: TRBJ2-6; size: .; V: TRBV5-8; D: .; DNA: TGTGCCAGCACCATAAGAGGGATCTCTGGGGCCAACGTCCTGACTTTC; CDR3: CASTIRGISGANVLTF
J: TRBJ2-3; size: .; V: TRBV5-4; D: .; DNA: TGTGCCAGCAGCTTTGGGGGCACAGATATGCAGTATTTT; CDR3: CASSFGGTDMQYF